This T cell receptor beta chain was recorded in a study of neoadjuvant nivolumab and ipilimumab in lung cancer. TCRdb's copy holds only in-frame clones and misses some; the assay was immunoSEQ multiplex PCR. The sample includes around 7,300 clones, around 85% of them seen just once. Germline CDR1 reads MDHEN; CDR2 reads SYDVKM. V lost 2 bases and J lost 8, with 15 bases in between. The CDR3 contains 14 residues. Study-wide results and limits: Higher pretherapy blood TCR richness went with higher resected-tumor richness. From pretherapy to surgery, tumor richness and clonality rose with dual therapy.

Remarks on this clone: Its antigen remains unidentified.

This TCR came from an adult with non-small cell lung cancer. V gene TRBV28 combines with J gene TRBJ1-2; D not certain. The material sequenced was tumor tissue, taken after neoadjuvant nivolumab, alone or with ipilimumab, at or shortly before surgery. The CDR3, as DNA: TGTGCCAGCAGTTTACGGAGTGGCTTATTGGGCTACACCTTC. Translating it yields CASSLRSGLLGYTF.